This paragraph covers one T cell receptor beta chain sequence. This sample is drawn from a study of blood T cell repertoires in COVID-19. Background on the study: PBMCs, B-cell-depleted T cells, or T cells were the source of the cDNA or gDNA that made up the material.

TCRdb's copy holds only in-frame clones and misses some; the assay was immunoSEQ multiplex PCR. The table lists roughly 190,000 clones, roughly 86% of them singletons. The CDR3 spans 16 residues. With V trimmed by 5 bases and J by 3 bases, 9 bases remained unmatched. Germline V gene sequence: CDR1 GTSNPN, CDR2 SVGIG (reference sequence). The source material was peripheral blood. The receptor was isolated from an elderly woman in a cohort sampled during active or convalescent COVID-19. The chain recombines TRBV30 with TRBJ2-1; the match to TRBD2 covers 11 bases. CDR3 sequence: CAWAIAGGQSYNEQFF. CDR3 DNA sequence: TGTGCCTGGGCGATAGCGGGGGGGCAAAGCTACAATGAGCAGTTCTTC. Full variable domain (remainder filled in from reference TRBV30 and TRBJ2-1): SQTIHQWPATLVQPVGSPLSLECTVEGTSNPNLYWYRQAAGRGLQLLFYSVGIGQISSEVPQNLSASRPQDRQFILSSKKLLLSDSGFYLCAWAIAGGQSYNEQFFGPGTRLTVL.